The subject of this entry is one T cell receptor (beta chain). Its specificity is unknown. These data originate in a study of T cells in tuberculosis. Study results and caveats: Using the GMM-specific repertoire gave about 87% accuracy versus over 60% with motifs.

The table came from immunoSEQ multiplex PCR; TCRdb's copy has only in-frame clones and leaves some out. This repertoire shows tens of thousands of clones, nearly 95% found once; its top ten account for roughly 6.9%. The receptor was isolated from a donor between 10 and 35 years old with latent tuberculosis or without tuberculosis infection. Material for sequencing was PBMCs.

The CDR3, as DNA: TGCAGCGTTGGGGAGTATACTGAAAAACTGTTTTTT. It yields the protein CSVGEYTEKLFF. The chain links TRBV29-1 to TRBJ1-4; D is undetermined. The germline gives CDR1 SQVTM, CDR2 ANQGSEA. Trimming took 4 bases from V and 7 from J, leaving 10 bases between them. CDR3 size: 12 residues.